This is a list of T cell receptor beta chains from one sample in a study of identical twins. TCRdb independently ran MiXCR on the 5' RACE reads; one entry per CDR3 protein. The sample records hundreds of thousands of distinct CDR3 sequences, roughly 8.6% being singletons. The same sample was also studied in work on yellow fever vaccine responses in identical twins.

Sequencing was performed on memory (CD45RO+) T cells sorted from blood. The source of these receptors is a woman aged 18-29 years in good health. Each CDR3 is given with its conserved first and last residue. The order of the fields is J gene, V gene, D gene, clone size, CDR3 protein, CDR3 DNA. The D gene is left open where the match is weak. Where a row states a size, it is once, few, many or the class of an expanded clone; other rows omit it.

j_call: TRBJ2-1; v_call: TRBV3-1; d_call: TRBD2; clone_size: few; cdr3_aa: CASSQDLQRGGCFF; cdr3_nt: TGTGCCAGCAGCCAAGATCTTCAGCGGGGGGGCTGTTTCTTC
j_call: TRBJ2-1; v_call: TRBV6-1; d_call: TRBD2; clone_size: many; cdr3_aa: CASSPSGTSGYNEQFF; cdr3_nt: TGTGCCAGCAGCCCATCCGGGACTAGCGGATACAATGAGCAGTTCTTC
j_call: TRBJ2-5; v_call: TRBV12-3/TRBV12-4; d_call: .; clone_size: many; cdr3_aa: CASSLEGETQYF; cdr3_nt: TGTGCCAGCAGTTTAGAAGGGGAGACCCAGTACTTC
j_call: TRBJ2-7; v_call: TRBV29-1; d_call: TRBD2; clone_size: .; cdr3_aa: CSVPTSESSYEQYF; cdr3_nt: TGCAGCGTACCGACTAGCGAGAGCTCCTACGAGCAGTACTTC
j_call: TRBJ2-5; v_call: TRBV24-1; d_call: TRBD2; clone_size: many; cdr3_aa: CATRGATSGPLSRETQYF; cdr3_nt: TGTGCCACGAGGGGGGCTACTAGCGGCCCACTCTCAAGGGAGACCCAGTACTTC
j_call: TRBJ2-3; v_call: TRBV3-1; d_call: TRBD2; clone_size: .; cdr3_aa: CASSLGGAATDTQYF; cdr3_nt: TGTGCCAGCAGCCTCGGGGGGGCCGCCACAGATACGCAGTATTTT
j_call: TRBJ2-1; v_call: TRBV11-2; d_call: TRBD2; clone_size: .; cdr3_aa: CASSLDLTSGSGNEQFF; cdr3_nt: TGTGCCAGCAGCTTAGATCTGACTAGCGGGAGTGGCAATGAGCAGTTCTTC
j_call: TRBJ2-2; v_call: TRBV5-6; d_call: TRBD2; clone_size: many; cdr3_aa: CASSLYTVPGTRTGELFF; cdr3_nt: TGTGCCAGCAGCTTGTACACAGTCCCCGGGACTAGGACCGGGGAGCTGTTTTTT
j_call: TRBJ1-5; v_call: TRBV7-2; d_call: .; clone_size: many; cdr3_aa: CASSPQQGTNQPQHF; cdr3_nt: TGTGCCAGCAGCCCCCAACAGGGAACCAATCAGCCCCAGCATTTT
j_call: TRBJ2-7; v_call: TRBV12-3/TRBV12-4; d_call: TRBD2; clone_size: many; cdr3_aa: CASSLTGGTYEQYF; cdr3_nt: TGTGCCAGCAGTTTAACGGGAGGAACCTACGAGCAGTACTTC
j_call: TRBJ1-5; v_call: TRBV12-3/TRBV12-4; d_call: TRBD1; clone_size: .; cdr3_aa: CASSHSGGGQPQHF; cdr3_nt: TGTGCCAGCTCCCACTCAGGGGGCGGTCAGCCCCAGCATTTT
j_call: TRBJ2-3; v_call: TRBV7-8; d_call: TRBD2; clone_size: few; cdr3_aa: CASSPRLAGFTDTQYF; cdr3_nt: TGTGCCAGCAGCCCTAGACTAGCGGGGTTCACAGATACGCAGTATTTT
j_call: TRBJ2-1; v_call: TRBV7-7; d_call: TRBD1; clone_size: .; cdr3_aa: CASSSGQGVSGEQFF; cdr3_nt: TGTGCCAGCAGCTCGGGACAGGGGGTATCCGGTGAGCAGTTCTTC
j_call: TRBJ2-2; v_call: TRBV2; d_call: .; clone_size: .; cdr3_aa: CASSPQGTNTGELFF; cdr3_nt: TGTGCCAGCAGCCCCCAGGGGACGAACACCGGGGAGCTGTTTTTT
j_call: TRBJ2-7; v_call: TRBV20-1; d_call: .; clone_size: few; cdr3_aa: CSARPGQTREQYF; cdr3_nt: TGCAGTGCTAGGCCTGGGCAAACGCGCGAGCAGTACTTC
j_call: TRBJ2-1; v_call: TRBV29-1; d_call: TRBD1; clone_size: many; cdr3_aa: CSVEEDRGSYGFF; cdr3_nt: TGCAGCGTTGAGGAAGACAGGGGGTCATATGGGTTCTTC
j_call: TRBJ2-7; v_call: TRBV5-4; d_call: .; clone_size: .; cdr3_aa: CASSSLKDRTYEQYF; cdr3_nt: TGTGCCAGCAGCTCCCTAAAAGACAGAACCTACGAGCAGTACTTC
j_call: TRBJ1-1; v_call: TRBV5-1; d_call: .; clone_size: .; cdr3_aa: CASSLGAVSYREFTEAFF; cdr3_nt: TGCGCCAGCAGCTTGGGTGCAGTTTCTTACCGTGAGTTCACTGAAGCTTTCTTT
j_call: TRBJ1-5; v_call: TRBV20-1; d_call: .; clone_size: few; cdr3_aa: CSARGTGVLNQPQHF; cdr3_nt: TGCAGTGCCCGAGGGACGGGGGTACTTAATCAGCCCCAGCATTTT
j_call: TRBJ2-3; v_call: TRBV5-1; d_call: TRBD2; clone_size: .; cdr3_aa: CASSLTSGGSTDTQYF; cdr3_nt: TGCGCCAGCAGCTTGACTAGCGGGGGAAGCACAGATACGCAGTATTTT
j_call: TRBJ1-5; v_call: TRBV7-9; d_call: TRBD1; clone_size: .; cdr3_aa: CASSFSGGGQPQHF; cdr3_nt: TGTGCCAGCAGCTTTTCAGGGGGCGGGCAGCCCCAGCATTTT
j_call: TRBJ2-1; v_call: TRBV20-1; d_call: TRBD2; clone_size: .; cdr3_aa: CSARDGAGDNEQFF; cdr3_nt: TGCAGTGCTAGAGATGGAGCGGGAGACAATGAGCAGTTCTTC
j_call: TRBJ2-5; v_call: TRBV5-1; d_call: .; clone_size: .; cdr3_aa: CASSFTRGAQETQYF; cdr3_nt: TGCGCCAGCAGCTTTACGAGGGGGGCTCAAGAGACCCAGTACTTC
j_call: TRBJ2-1; v_call: TRBV2; d_call: TRBD1; clone_size: .; cdr3_aa: CASRGQGGNEQFF; cdr3_nt: TGTGCCAGCAGGGGACAGGGGGGCAATGAGCAGTTCTTC